Below are 25 T cell receptor beta chains sequenced from a single sample in a study of cytomegalovirus exposure and HLA in healthy donors. Here immunoSEQ multiplex PCR was the method, and the copy in TCRdb shows in-frame clones only, minus some. Counted here are 120,000 or so clones, more than 70% occurring once; the ten biggest clones make up 4.5% to 6%. Sequencing input: PBMCs. These receptors originate from a man aged 18 to 30 in good health and CMV-seronegative.

This clone was seen only a few times. The chain links TRBV7-8 to TRBJ1-2; possibly TRBD1 for D (6 bases). The germline V gene encodes CDR1 SGHVS and CDR2 FQNEAQ. V was cut by 3 bases and J by 8 bases, with 13 bases left in between. This CDR3 is built from 13 residues. In nucleotides, the CDR3 is TGTGCCAGCAGCTTCCTCAGGGGTGACGGCTACACCTTC. This sequence encodes CASSFLRGDGYTF.

The rearrangement uses TRBV30 and TRBJ1-1; 10 bases are a match to TRBD1. From germline, CDR1 is GTSNPN and CDR2 SVGIG (reference sequence). This CDR3 region has 15 residues. J was trimmed by 4 bases and V by 2 bases; bases with no gene match: 7. The CDR3 DNA reads as TGTGCCTGGAGTCCCTGGGACAGGGGCGGCACTGAAGCTTTCTTT. This gives the protein CAWSPWDRGGTEAFF.

This clone showed up just a few times. V is TRBV9 and J is TRBJ2-1; D call uncertain. Germline loops: CDR1 SGDLS, CDR2 YYNGEE. This CDR3 is built from 17 residues. V was clipped by 0 bases and J by 2 bases, with 15 bases between them. The DNA of the CDR3 is TGTGCCAGCAGCGTAGGTTCCCCGGAGCCAACCTACAATGAGCAGTTCTTC. It translates to CASSVGSPEPTYNEQFF.

V and J are TRBV10-1 and TRBJ2-1, with D maybe TRBD2 (5 bases). Germline CDR1 is WNHNN and CDR2 is SYGVQD (reference sequence). The CDR3 length is 13 residues. The V end was cut by 3 bases, the J end by 2 bases, with 5 bases between. The CDR3 region is CASSDGTYNEQFF. The DNA for the CDR3 is TGCGCCAGCAGTGACGGGACCTACAATGAGCAGTTCTTC.

This clone appeared a few times. This chain uses TRBV29-1 with TRBJ1-1; D is undetermined. The germline V and J ends were trimmed by 4 bases and 0 bases, with 3 bases remaining between them. Germline CDR1 and CDR2: SQVTM and ANQGSEA. This CDR3 contains 11 residues. CDR3 bases: TGCAGCGTTGGGCTGAACACTGAAGCTTTCTTT. Translation gives CSVGLNTEAFF.

The genes are TRBV27 and TRBJ2-5, with TRBD2 matching over 7 bases. V shed 0 bases and J 2 bases; nucleotides not matched to a gene: 6. The germline gives CDR1 MNHEY, CDR2 SMNVEV (reference sequence). CDR3 length: 16 residues. Written as DNA, the CDR3 is TGTGCCAGCAGTTTATCAGGAGCGGGAATACAAGAGACCCAGTACTTC. Its protein is CASSLSGAGIQETQYF.

The rearrangement links TRBV18 to TRBJ2-7; TRBD1 might be the D (6 bases). CDR1 is KGHSH and CDR2 is LQKENI in the germline V gene. Trimming pared 4 bases from V and 3 bases from J, leaving 13 bases between. This CDR3 contains 14 residues. In nucleotides, the CDR3 is TGTGCCAGCTCACTACGGGACACCCACTACGAGCAGTACTTC. It yields the protein CASSLRDTHYEQYF.

The gene calls are TRBV2 and TRBJ1-2; 8 nucleotides align to TRBD1. The CDR3 length is 14 residues. Germline V gene data show CDR1 as SNHLY and CDR2 as FYNNEI. Trimming at V came to 4 bases and at J to 8 bases, leaving 9 bases not matched to a gene. The CDR3 region has the DNA TGTGCCAGCAGTGTCCCGGGACAGGCGCGGGGCTACACCTTC. Translating gives CASSVPGQARGYTF.

The V call is TRBV6-4, the J call TRBJ2-5; 9 nucleotides match TRBD1. Germline V gene sequence: CDR1 MRHNA, CDR2 SNTAGT. This CDR3 is 14 amino acids long. J gave up 1 base and V 5 bases, and 2 bases lay outside the gene matches. CDR3 DNA: TGTGCCAGCAGTTACAGGGGGCCCCAAGAGACCCAGTACTTC. Translated: CASSYRGPQETQYF.

V is TRBV6-5 and J is TRBJ2-5, with TRBD1 matching 8 bases. After removal of 6 bases from V and 5 bases from J, the junction contained 8 bases not matched to a gene. This CDR3 contains 14 residues. Germline CDR1 and CDR2: MNHEY and SVGAGI. CDR3 sequence (DNA): TGTGCCAGCAGACGACAGGGGTCGGGCGAGACCCAGTACTTC. Translating it yields CASRRQGSGETQYF.

The chain combines TRBV4-2 with TRBJ2-2, with no clear D. Germline CDR1 and CDR2: LGHNA and YNFKEQ. V was cut by 3 bases and J by 1 base, with 9 bases left in between. CDR3 length: 15 amino acids. As DNA, the CDR3 is TGTGCCAGCAGCCATGTAGTCCAGAACACCGGGGAGCTGTTTTTT. Translating it yields CASSHVVQNTGELFF.

CDR3 protein: CASRGDRDYGYTF. The CDR3 DNA reads as TGTGCCAGCAGGGGGGACAGGGACTATGGCTACACCTTC. The rearrangement uses TRBV6-5 and TRBJ1-2, with TRBD1 identical over 9 bases. V lost 6 bases to trimming and J lost 3 bases; unmatched junction nucleotides: 2. Germline loops: CDR1 MNHEY, CDR2 SVGAGI. The CDR3 length is 13 residues.

The rearrangement joins TRBV6-6 to TRBJ2-1; 8 bases match TRBD1. The CDR3 is made up of 15 amino acids. Germline values: CDR1 MNHNY, CDR2 SVGAGI (reference sequence). The V gene end was trimmed by 2 bases and the J gene end by 7 bases; junction bases not matched to a gene: 7. For the CDR3, the DNA is TGTGCCAGCAGTTACGGACAGGGAATGCGGAATGAGCAGTTCTTC. Amino acid sequence: CASSYGQGMRNEQFF.

This clone was counted between two and nine times. This same CDR3 is encoded by further DNA sequences in the sample. V usage is TRBV5-1 and J usage is TRBJ1-2; no reliable D call. V dropped 0 bases and J dropped 4 bases, with 4 bases sitting between them. CDR1 is SGHRS, CDR2 YFSETQ, per germline. This CDR3 is built from 12 residues. CDR3 sequence (DNA): TGCGCCAGCAGCTTGGGCAGCTATGGCTACACCTTC. This gives the protein CASSLGSYGYTF. Filled out from reference TRBV5-1 and TRBJ1-2, the complete variable domain reads KAGVTQTPRYLIKTRGQQVTLSCSPISGHRSVSWYQQTPGQGLQFLFEYFSETQRNKGNFPGRFSGRQFSNSRSEMNVSTLELGDSALYLCASSLGSYGYTFGSGTRLTVV.

The chain links TRBV10-3 to TRBJ2-1; tentative D call: TRBD2 (5 bases). Germline CDR1 is ENHRY and CDR2 is SYGVKD. CDR3 length: 12 amino acids. With 0 bases removed from V and 8 bases from J, the gap between germline ends came to 5 bases. CDR3 sequence: CAISESGDEQFF. For the CDR3, the DNA is TGTGCCATCAGTGAGTCCGGGGATGAGCAGTTCTTC.

This clone has a handful of counts. The chain combines TRBV10-3 with TRBJ2-7; TRBD2 agrees at 9 bases. The germline gives CDR1 ENHRY, CDR2 SYGVKD. J gave up 7 bases and V 8 bases, and 9 bases lay outside the gene matches. The CDR3 runs to 13 residues. CDR3 coding DNA: TGTGCCATCGGAGCGCGGGAGGGCGAAGAGCAGTACTTC. Protein: CAIGAREGEEQYF.

This clone showed up just a few times. The chain joins TRBV6-4 to TRBJ2-2; TRBD2 matches 8 bases. The J segment lost 6 bases and the V segment lost 5 bases, leaving 8 bases of the junction unmatched. This CDR3 is 15 amino acids long. Germline CDR1 MRHNA, CDR2 SNTAGT. As DNA, the CDR3 is TGTGCCAGCAGTCAATCCGCGGGGGGAGCCGGGGAGCTGTTTTTT. Its translation is CASSQSAGGAGELFF.

The chain carries TRBV6-1 and TRBJ2-1; 7 bases are shared with TRBD1. Germline assignment: CDR1 MNHNS and CDR2 SASEGT. The J segment lost 2 bases and the V segment lost 8 bases, leaving 9 bases of the junction unmatched. The length of the CDR3 is 15 residues. This chain's CDR3 is CASQTRTGAYNEQFF. CDR3 DNA: TGTGCCAGCCAGACCCGAACAGGGGCCTACAATGAGCAGTTCTTC.

The rearrangement uses TRBV9 and TRBJ2-2; weak D call: TRBD2 (5 bases). This CDR3 contains 15 residues. Germline V CDR1 and CDR2: SGDLS, YYNGEE. V lost 0 bases and J 4 bases, leaving 10 bases between the germline ends. The CDR3 region has the DNA TGTGCCAGCAGCGTAGTAAGCGGCGGCACCGGGGAGCTGTTTTTT. It codes for CASSVVSGGTGELFF.

In its sample, this clone was seen a few times. The chain combines TRBV27 with TRBJ2-7, with TRBD2 matching 8 bases. Per the germline V gene, CDR1 is MNHEY and CDR2 is SMNVEV (reference sequence). This CDR3 is 15 amino acids long. The V gene end was trimmed by 6 bases and the J gene end by 2 bases; junction bases not matched to a gene: 9. The CDR3 spells CASRRKREPTYEQYF. In nucleotides, the CDR3 is TGTGCCAGCAGACGAAAGCGGGAGCCCACCTACGAGCAGTACTTC.

The CDR3 sequence is CASSPDRTSGELFF. The CDR3 coding sequence is TGCGCCAGCAGTCCGGACAGGACCTCCGGGGAGCTGTTTTTT. V is TRBV5-1 and J is TRBJ2-2; TRBD1 aligns across 7 bases. With 5 bases clipped from V and 6 bases from J, the junction kept 7 bases outside the gene matches. The CDR3 is made up of 14 amino acids. Germline V gene data show CDR1 as SGHRS and CDR2 as YFSETQ.

The chain employs TRBV5-6 and TRBJ1-5, with TRBD1 as a possible D gene (5 bases). Germline lookup yields CDR1 SGHDT and CDR2 YYEEEE. V was shortened by 4 bases and J by 6 bases, with 14 bases between the two germline ends. The CDR3 covers 14 residues. Written as DNA, the CDR3 is TGTGCCAGCAGCGTTGGAGGGGCGGGTCAGCCCCAGCATTTT. Translation: CASSVGGAGQPQHF.

The CDR3 DNA is TGTGCCTGGAGTGTACTTGGTCCGAACACCGGGGAGCTGTTTTTT. The encoded protein is CAWSVLGPNTGELFF. The J gene is TRBJ2-2, the V gene TRBV30, with D uncertain. The V gene lost 0 bases and the J gene lost 0 bases, with 8 bases spanning the gap. The CDR3 is 15 amino acids. Germline V CDR1 and CDR2: GTSNPN, SVGIG (reference sequence). The variable domain in full, with the rest retrieved from reference TRBV30 and TRBJ2-2, is SQTIHQWPATLVQPVGSPLSLECTVEGTSNPNLYWYRQAAGRGLQLLFYSVGIGQISSEVPQNLSASRPQDRQFILSSKKLLLSDSGFYLCAWSVLGPNTGELFFGEGSRLTVL.

CDR3 coding DNA: TGTGCCAGCTCCATGGGGGGAAGCACTGAAGCTTTCTTT. Translated, it gives CASSMGGSTEAFF. This chain joins TRBV27 and TRBJ1-1; perhaps TRBD1 as D (5 bases). In germline, CDR1 is MNHEY, CDR2 SMNVEV (reference sequence). V was pared by 8 bases and J by 4 bases, with 14 bases between. CDR3 length: 13 residues.

This clone was observed once. This chain connects TRBV19 to TRBJ2-7, with TRBD1 as a possible D gene (6 bases). Germline CDR1 and CDR2: LNHDA and SQIVND (reference sequence). V was pared by 0 bases and J by 0 bases, with 9 bases between. There are 15 residues in the CDR3. The CDR3 bases are TGTGCCAGTAGTATAGAGCTGGACAGCTCCTACGAGCAGTACTTC. Translated, it gives CASSIELDSSYEQYF.